Below are 25 T cell receptor beta chains sequenced from a single sample in a study of T cells in Graves' hyperthyroidism and ophthalmopathy. Researchers took RNA transcripts and amplified the TCR beta CDR3 regions from them. The HTBI set primed first-round TCR CDR3 RT-PCR. Via MiXCR, TCRdb re-called the multiplex PCR reads, giving one row per CDR3 protein. The sample shows under 300,000 distinct CDR3 sequences, 13% of them seen only once. Sequencing was done on a sample of blood. The receptors originated from a woman aged 25-40 years with Graves' hyperthyroidism that later progressed to Graves' ophthalmopathy.

This clonotype was detected ten times or more. The chain combines TRBV6-2 or TRBV6-3 with TRBJ1-5; D is possibly TRBD1 (6 bases). Trimming left V 2 bases short and J 6 bases short, with 11 bases between. Germline lookup yields CDR1 MNHEY and CDR2 SVGEGT. The length of the CDR3 is 14 residues. The CDR3 spells CASSYVQGRQPQHF. The CDR3 region has the DNA TGTGCCAGCAGTTACGTGCAGGGGCGTCAGCCCCAGCATTTT.

This clonotype was detected many times. This rearrangement joins TRBV7-3 to TRBJ2-1; unclear D gene. In germline, CDR1 is SGHTA, CDR2 FQGTGA. The length of the CDR3 is 13 residues. V gave up 4 bases and J gave up 6 bases, with 10 bases separating them. The CDR3 bases are TGTGCCAGCAGCTCAAGCAGTTCCAATGAGCAGTTCTTC. It yields the protein CASSSSSSNEQFF.

This clonotype was observed many times. The rearrangement uses TRBV30 and TRBJ2-5; D is undetermined. CDR1 is GTSNPN, CDR2 SVGIG, per germline (reference sequence). The ends were cut back, 0 bases at V and 2 bases at J, with 7 bases in the middle. The CDR3 is made up of 13 amino acids. The CDR3 DNA is TGTGCCTGGAGTGTACGCCTGCAAGAGACCCAGTACTTC. This sequence encodes CAWSVRLQETQYF.

This clonotype showed up just a few times. The chain recombines TRBV7-9 with TRBJ2-3; D gene unclear. Between the trimmed V and J ends, which lost 5 bases and 3 bases, there was a span of 15 bases. The CDR3 contains 15 residues. Germline V gene data show CDR1 as SEHNR and CDR2 as FQNEAQ (reference sequence). This chain's CDR3 is CASSPIDGWTDTQYF. The CDR3 coding sequence is TGTGCCAGCAGCCCAATAGACGGATGGACAGATACGCAGTATTTT.

In its sample, this clonotype was seen many times. This rearrangement joins TRBV18 to TRBJ2-1, with D maybe TRBD2 (6 bases). This CDR3 is 14 amino acids long. V was trimmed by 6 bases and J by 6 bases, leaving 15 bases between them. CDR1 is KGHSH and CDR2 is LQKENI in the germline V gene. As DNA, the CDR3 is TGTGCCAGCTCGGACCCACGGGGGTTCAATGAGCAGTTCTTC. Amino acid sequence: CASSDPRGFNEQFF.

This clonotype was recorded at least ten times. This chain joins TRBV9 and TRBJ2-1; 10 bases are a match to TRBD2. V was pared by 0 bases and J by 8 bases, with 5 bases of the junction left unmatched. Per germline, CDR1 SGDLS and CDR2 YYNGEE. There are 15 residues in the CDR3. The CDR3 reads CASSVDLAGGYEQFF. The CDR3 coding sequence is TGTGCCAGCAGCGTAGATTTAGCGGGAGGCTATGAGCAGTTCTTC.

This clonotype was recorded many times. The V call is TRBV10-3, the J call TRBJ1-1; the D gene is possibly TRBD1 (6 bases). V shed 10 bases and J shed 8 bases, with 17 bases lying between them. The germline V gene has CDR1 ENHRY and CDR2 SYGVKD. The CDR3 is 12 amino acids. The CDR3 sequence is CATLGNRAEAFF. The CDR3 coding sequence is TGTGCCACCCTTGGGAACAGGGCGGAAGCTTTCTTT.

This rearrangement joins TRBV15 to TRBJ2-4, with 9 bases matching TRBD1. This CDR3 contains 17 residues. V dropped 8 bases and J dropped 0; count of bases not matched to a gene: 11. Germline-derived CDR1 and CDR2 are LNHNV and YYDKDF (reference sequence). The CDR3, as DNA: TGTGCCACCGGCTGGTGGGGACAGGGCTTAGCCAAAAACATTCAGTACTTC. Translated, it gives CATGWWGQGLAKNIQYF.

In this sample, this clonotype turned up a few times. V is TRBV4-2 and J is TRBJ1-1; no definite D call. The CDR3 length is 15 residues. Trimming left V 8 bases short and J 3 bases short, with 19 bases between. Germline V gene data show CDR1 as LGHNA and CDR2 as YNFKEQ. The CDR3 protein is CASHTSDYTYTEAFF. In nucleotides, the CDR3 is TGTGCCAGCCATACCTCCGACTACACCTACACTGAAGCTTTCTTT.

V is TRBV15 and J is TRBJ2-1; the match to TRBD1 covers 7 bases. The germline CDR1 and CDR2 sequences are LNHNV and YYDKDF (reference sequence). Losses at the gene ends were 0 bases for V and 9 bases for J; bases not matched to a gene: 11. The CDR3 is made up of 16 amino acids. CDR3 residues: CATSRDVRGREAEQFF. The CDR3 DNA sequence: TGTGCCACCAGCAGAGATGTTAGGGGGCGCGAAGCTGAGCAGTTCTTC.

This clonotype was seen a few times. In this CDR3 the conserved last residue, phenylalanine or tryptophan, is missing, so a read error is likely. The chain employs TRBV20-1 and TRBJ1-5, with TRBD1 as a possible D gene (5 bases). CDR1 and CDR2 from the germline V gene are DFQATT and SNEGSKA (reference sequence). CDR3 length: 15 amino acids. V was shortened by 1 base and J by 6 bases, with 16 bases between the two germline ends. CDR3 nucleotides: TGCAGTGCTAGAGGACCTGGTGGAGACAGTCAGCCCCAGCATCTT. It is translated as CSARGPGGDSQPQHL.

The chain combines TRBV24-1 with TRBJ2-3; perhaps TRBD2 as D (5 bases). Germline V gene lookup returns CDR1 KGHDR and CDR2 SFDVKD. CDR3 size: 15 residues. Trimming removed 4 bases from V and 1 base from J, with 11 bases in between. This chain's CDR3 is CATSDLKGGTDTQYF. CDR3 DNA sequence: TGTGCCACCAGTGACTTAAAGGGAGGCACAGATACGCAGTATTTT.

This clonotype was observed many times. The chain uses TRBV27 and TRBJ1-2; D not certain. The CDR3 is made up of 13 amino acids. CDR1 and CDR2 (germline): MNHEY, SMNVEV (reference sequence). Trimming pared 0 bases from V and 3 bases from J, leaving 5 bases between. DNA of the CDR3: TGTGCCAGCAGTTTATCCGCATACTATGGCTACACCTTC. Residues: CASSLSAYYGYTF.

The chain links TRBV7-3 to TRBJ2-3; D gene unclear. This CDR3 contains 13 residues. V was clipped by 6 bases and J by 4 bases, with 11 bases between them. Germline V gene data show CDR1 as SGHTA and CDR2 as FQGTGA. DNA for the CDR3: TGTGCCAGCAGTAAAAACACGGCAGATACGCAGTATTTT. Protein sequence: CASSKNTADTQYF.

This clonotype appeared many times. The chain carries TRBV7-9 and TRBJ2-1; D is uncertain. Trimming took off 2 bases at V and 2 bases at J, with 13 bases between the two ends. The CDR3 has 16 amino acids. The germline gives CDR1 SEHNR, CDR2 FQNEAQ (reference sequence). CDR3: CASSLTGVRTYNEQFF. DNA of the CDR3: TGTGCCAGCAGCTTAACCGGAGTACGTACCTACAATGAGCAGTTCTTC.

This clonotype was observed at least ten times. The chain has TRBV6-1 and TRBJ2-5; 8 positions agree with TRBD1. There are 13 residues in the CDR3. The germline CDR1 and CDR2 sequences are MNHNS and SASEGT. Unmatched junction bases numbered 6, after V lost 7 bases and J lost 5 bases. CDR3 region: CASTARGRETQYF. CDR3 sequence (DNA): TGTGCCAGCACTGCCAGGGGGCGGGAGACCCAGTACTTC.

This clonotype was observed at least ten times. The chain is built from TRBV24-1 and TRBJ2-2; D unresolved. CDR3 length: 15 residues. The V gene lost 4 bases and the J gene lost 4 bases, with 12 bases spanning the gap. CDR1 and CDR2 from the germline V gene are KGHDR and SFDVKD. The CDR3 DNA sequence: TGTGCCACCAGTGAGGATAGACGCGGCACCGGGGAGCTGTTTTTT. Translated, it gives CATSEDRRGTGELFF.

This clonotype has just a few counts. The chain joins TRBV20-1 to TRBJ2-3; D remains unclear. Germline-derived CDR1 and CDR2 are DFQATT and SNEGSKA (reference sequence). This CDR3 has 11 amino acids. V gave up 5 bases and J gave up 6 bases, with 9 bases separating them. For the CDR3, the DNA is TGCAGTGCTGGCTTTATCGATACGCAGTATTTT. This codes for CSAGFIDTQYF.

This clonotype was observed many times. The chain is built from TRBV28 and TRBJ2-3; TRBD1 might be the D (6 bases). V dropped 6 bases and J dropped 1 base, with 11 bases sitting between them. The CDR3 length is 14 residues. CDR1 is MDHEN and CDR2 is SYDVKM in the germline V gene. Here the CDR3 reads CASSPTGRTDTQYF. Here the CDR3 DNA reads TGTGCCAGCAGCCCTACAGGGCGCACAGATACGCAGTATTTT.

This clonotype was seen ten or more times. The V call is TRBV2, the J call TRBJ1-2, with 8 bases identical to TRBD1. The germline CDR1 and CDR2 sequences are SNHLY and FYNNEI. The CDR3 contains 13 residues. V lost 10 bases and J lost 2; bases outside the gene matches: 6. This CDR3 reads CANSGQGNYGYTF. The CDR3 DNA sequence: TGTGCCAACTCCGGACAGGGAAACTATGGCTACACCTTC.

This clonotype was observed a few times. The CDR3 spells CAIRTSPDTQYF. CDR3 sequence (DNA): TGTGCCATCCGGACTAGCCCAGATACGCAGTATTTT. This rearrangement joins TRBV10-3 to TRBJ2-3; TRBD2 matches 8 bases. The CDR3 spans 12 residues. Per germline, CDR1 ENHRY and CDR2 SYGVKD. After removal of 8 bases from V and 4 bases from J, the junction contained 2 bases not matched to a gene.

This clonotype was counted at least ten times. V gene TRBV4-2 combines with J gene TRBJ1-3; D is undetermined. V gave up 0 bases and J gave up 4 bases, with 10 bases separating them. From germline, CDR1 is LGHNA and CDR2 YNFKEQ. The CDR3 sequence is 15 residues long. DNA for the CDR3: TGTGCCAGCAGCCAAGATCATGGCTTCGGAAACACCATATATTTT. Translation gives CASSQDHGFGNTIYF.

This clonotype was seen many times. The rearrangement joins TRBV30 to TRBJ1-1; perhaps TRBD1 as D (5 bases). Germline values: CDR1 GTSNPN, CDR2 SVGIG (reference sequence). Trimming took 5 bases from V and 7 from J, leaving 14 bases between them. This CDR3 comprises 12 residues. DNA for the CDR3: TGTGCCTGGGACGGTGGACACCGTGAAGCTTTCTTT. Residues: CAWDGGHREAFF.

This clonotype was seen ten or more times. The J gene is TRBJ2-1, the V gene TRBV7-9; D possibly corresponds to TRBD2 (5 bases). Trimming left V 5 bases short and J 2 bases short, with 13 bases between. This CDR3 is built from 15 residues. Germline-derived CDR1 and CDR2 are SEHNR and FQNEAQ (reference sequence). The CDR3 DNA reads TGTGCCAGCAGCCCCCAGCGGAGACCCTACAATGAGCAGTTCTTC. It yields the protein CASSPQRRPYNEQFF.

There are many counts of this clonotype. The chain links TRBV13 to TRBJ2-1; D uncertain. From germline, CDR1 is PRHDT and CDR2 FYEKMQ (reference sequence). The CDR3 has 14 residues. V lost 5 bases and J lost 8, with 16 bases in between. This chain's CDR3 is CASSIDVNGYEQFF. CDR3 nucleotide sequence: TGTGCCAGCAGCATAGACGTCAATGGTTATGAGCAGTTCTTC.